This T cell receptor (beta chain) was profiled in a study of technical replicates of blood from several donors. The table came from immunoSEQ multiplex PCR; TCRdb's copy has only in-frame clones and leaves some out. The sample comprises about 59,000 clones, about 86% of which are singletons, and around 5.5% rests with the top ten. V lost 5 bases, J lost 6 bases, and 8 bases stayed unmatched. The CDR3 totals 14 residues. Germline V gene lookup returns CDR1 SGHRS and CDR2 YFSETQ. J is TRBJ1-2 and V is TRBV5-1, with 9 bases identical to TRBD1. Specimen: PBMCs. This clonotype was sampled from a human donor in good health. Some clones in this sample may be carry-over from other donors' samples. For the CDR3, the DNA is TGCGCCAGCAGAGAGGGGGACAGGGAGAATGGCTACACCTTC. It is translated as CASREGDRENGYTF.